This passage covers 27 T cell receptor beta chains from one sample sequenced in a study of cytomegalovirus exposure and HLA in healthy donors. It was with 60 Vbeta and 13 Jbeta primers that the PCR ran. Clones were sequenced by immunoSEQ multiplex PCR, and TCRdb holds only the in-frame ones, with some missing. The sample carries around 130,000 clones, around four fifths recorded once. Sequencing was performed on PBMCs. Receptors were obtained from a man aged 25-40 years in good health and CMV-seronegative.

The rearrangement links TRBV29-1 to TRBJ2-2, with D tentatively TRBD1 (5 bases). The CDR3 length is 16 residues. Trimming took 1 base from V and 2 from J, leaving 14 bases between them. Looked up from germline, CDR1 is SQVTM and CDR2 is ANQGSEA. As DNA, the CDR3 is TGCAGCGTTGAAGTACTGGACACGGAAAACACCGGGGAGCTGTTTTTT. It is translated as CSVEVLDTENTGELFF.

The chain employs TRBV28 and TRBJ1-4; TRBD1 matches at 9 bases. Trimming cost V 6 bases and J 3 bases; bases outside gene matches: 8. The CDR3 has 16 amino acids. Looked up from germline, CDR1 is MDHEN and CDR2 is SYDVKM. CDR3 nucleotides: TGTGCCAGCAGCCCTCCGGGACAGGGTCCTAATGAAAAACTGTTTTTT. Its translation is CASSPPGQGPNEKLFF.

The chain links TRBV28 to TRBJ2-3, with 10 bases lining up with TRBD2. The CDR3 loop spans 16 amino acids. J lost 1 base, V lost 1 base, and 2 bases had no gene match. CDR1 and CDR2 from the germline V gene are MDHEN and SYDVKM. Here the CDR3 DNA reads TGTGCCAGCAGTTTATTGCTAGCGGGAGGCACAGATACGCAGTATTTT. Residues: CASSLLLAGGTDTQYF.

The genes are TRBV5-3 and TRBJ2-5; TRBD1 agrees at 7 bases. TRBV5-3 belongs to the ORF category, with a function that is uncertain. V shed 4 bases and J 2 bases; nucleotides not matched to a gene: 2. CDR3 length equals 13 residues. The CDR3 DNA reads as TGTGCCAGAAGCCCGGGACAGCAAGAGACCCAGTACTTC. Translating it yields CARSPGQQETQYF.

The CDR3, as DNA: TGTGCCAGCAGCCGACAGGGGGCTTGGGACACTGAAGCTTTCTTT. It codes for CASSRQGAWDTEAFF. This chain uses TRBV5-8 with TRBJ1-1; 10 nucleotides align to TRBD1. The CDR3 sequence is 15 residues long. The junction had 6 bases not matched to a gene; V was cut back by 4 bases and J by 3 bases. The germline gives CDR1 SGHTS, CDR2 YDEGEE.

J is TRBJ2-1 and V is TRBV6-1, with 11 bases identical to TRBD2. The CDR3 sequence is 15 residues long. The ends lost 4 bases at V and 5 bases at J; junction bases unmatched: 4. CDR1 is MNHNS, CDR2 SASEGT, per germline. Written as DNA, the CDR3 is TGTGCCAGCAGTGCCCTGACTAGCGGGAACAATGAGCAGTTCTTC. Translated: CASSALTSGNNEQFF.

This clone was seen once. This chain joins TRBV19 and TRBJ1-4; 7 nucleotides align to TRBD1. V dropped 7 bases and J dropped 4; count of bases not matched to a gene: 9. The CDR3 is 15 amino acids. Germline V lookup: CDR1 LNHDA, CDR2 SQIVND (reference sequence). Here the CDR3 reads CASNTRRQGNEKLFF. The DNA for the CDR3 is TGTGCCAGTAATACTAGGAGACAGGGTAATGAAAAACTGTTTTTT.

The V call is TRBV19, the J call TRBJ2-5; TRBD1 matches at 7 bases. Germline CDR1 and CDR2: LNHDA and SQIVND (reference sequence). The CDR3 is made up of 12 amino acids. V gave up 6 bases and J gave up 12 bases; unmatched junction bases: 10. As DNA, the CDR3 is TGTGCCAGTAGCATGGGCCAGGGGGTAAAGTACTTC. This encodes CASSMGQGVKYF.

This clone came up a few times. This chain links TRBV4-3 with TRBJ1-5, with D uncertain. Trimming took 2 bases from V and 3 from J, leaving 11 bases between them. This CDR3 spans 15 amino acids. Germline loops: CDR1 LGHNA, CDR2 YSLEER. The CDR3 loop is CASSQSRVANQPQHF. CDR3 DNA: TGCGCCAGCAGCCAATCGAGGGTCGCCAATCAGCCCCAGCATTTT.

V usage is TRBV28 and J usage is TRBJ1-2, with TRBD1 matching 8 bases. Germline-derived CDR1 and CDR2 are MDHEN and SYDVKM. The length of the CDR3 is 14 residues. The junction had 8 bases not matched to a gene; V was cut back by 5 bases and J by 6 bases. CDR3 loop: CASSPEDRGHGYTF. The DNA of the CDR3 is TGTGCCAGCAGTCCTGAAGACAGGGGACATGGCTACACCTTC.

This chain connects TRBV19 to TRBJ1-2; TRBD1 is a possible D gene (6 bases). Trimming removed 5 bases at V and 4 bases at J, with 11 bases between. Germline CDR1 reads LNHDA; CDR2 reads SQIVND (reference sequence). This CDR3 is 13 amino acids long. Written as DNA, the CDR3 is TGTGCCAGTAGTCCTAGGGGGTCCTATGGCTACACCTTC. It yields the protein CASSPRGSYGYTF.

This clone appeared a few times. J is TRBJ1-4 and V is TRBV28; 7 positions match TRBD1. V gave up 3 bases and J gave up 6 bases; unmatched junction bases: 4. CDR1 is MDHEN, CDR2 SYDVKM, per germline. This CDR3 comprises 14 residues. CDR3 sequence reads: CASSLHRGYEKLFF. The CDR3 DNA sequence: TGTGCCAGCAGTTTGCACAGGGGTTATGAAAAACTGTTTTTT.

The genes are TRBV19 and TRBJ1-2; possibly TRBD1 for D (5 bases). The CDR3 sequence is 13 residues long. Trimming left V 8 bases short and J 2 bases short, with 12 bases between. Germline CDR1 and CDR2: LNHDA and SQIVND (reference sequence). The CDR3, as DNA: TGTGCCAGTCGGCAGGGAAAAAACTATGGCTACACCTTC. Translation: CASRQGKNYGYTF.

The chain joins TRBV2 to TRBJ2-7, with 7 nucleotides matching TRBD1. Losses at the gene ends were 7 bases for V and 4 bases for J; bases not matched to a gene: 10. This CDR3 region has 14 residues. The germline gives CDR1 SNHLY, CDR2 FYNNEI. In nucleotides, the CDR3 is TGTGCCAGCAAAGGCCCCGCAGGGGGTTACGAGCAGTACTTC. Amino acid sequence: CASKGPAGGYEQYF.

J is TRBJ1-1 and V is TRBV2, with 7 bases identical to TRBD1. Trimming removed 6 bases from V and 0 bases from J; junction bases left unmatched: 4. There are 14 residues in the CDR3. Per the germline V gene, CDR1 is SNHLY and CDR2 is FYNNEI. The CDR3 region is CASRNRGLNTEAFF. CDR3 in DNA: TGTGCCAGCAGGAACAGGGGCCTGAACACTGAAGCTTTCTTT.

The chain carries TRBV30 and TRBJ1-5; TRBD1 aligns across 7 bases. This CDR3 is 15 amino acids long. CDR1 GTSNPN and CDR2 SVGIG come from the germline V gene (reference sequence). The junction had 9 bases not matched to a gene; V was cut back by 3 bases and J by 4 bases. DNA for the CDR3: TGTGCCTGGAGCAGACAGGGTTCTGGAAATCAGCCCCAGCATTTT. Translation: CAWSRQGSGNQPQHF. The entire variable domain, with the rest obtained from reference TRBV30 and TRBJ1-5, is as follows: SQTIHQWPATLVQPVGSPLSLECTVEGTSNPNLYWYRQAAGRGLQLLFYSVGIGQISSEVPQNLSASRPQDRQFILSSKKLLLSDSGFYLCAWSRQGSGNQPQHFGDGTRLSIL.

This clone has only one observation. This chain connects TRBV6-5 to TRBJ2-5; possible D gene TRBD1, 6 bases. The CDR3 length is 15 residues. Germline CDR1 MNHEY, CDR2 SVGAGI. Trimming stripped 3 bases from V and 0 bases from J, with 11 bases between. This CDR3 is CASSYGDKYQETQYF. The CDR3 nucleotides read TGTGCCAGCAGTTATGGGGACAAGTACCAAGAGACCCAGTACTTC.

The J gene is TRBJ2-7, the V gene TRBV27, with 8 bases identical to TRBD1. The CDR3 has 15 residues. Germline CDR1 MNHEY, CDR2 SMNVEV (reference sequence). With V trimmed by 5 bases and J by 0 bases, 6 bases remained unmatched. The CDR3 region is CASSRQGLSSYEQYF. The CDR3, as DNA: TGTGCCAGCAGTCGACAGGGGCTGAGCTCCTACGAGCAGTACTTC.

The rearrangement uses TRBV4-1 and TRBJ1-4; D remains ambiguous. The ends were cut back, 1 base at V and 6 bases at J, with 12 bases in the middle. The germline V gene encodes CDR1 MGHRA and CDR2 YSYEKL. The CDR3 length is 15 residues. In DNA form, the CDR3 reads TGCGCCAGCAGCCAAGGAGCCGGGAATCATGAAAAACTGTTTTTT. Translated, it gives CASSQGAGNHEKLFF.

This chain connects TRBV4-3 to TRBJ1-6; D gene unclear. Trimming left V 1 base short and J 10 bases short, with 14 bases between. Germline V lookup: CDR1 LGHNA, CDR2 YSLEER. The CDR3 totals 15 residues. The CDR3 region has the DNA TGCGCCAGCAGCCAAGTGGCAGACTTAGGATCACCCCTCCACTTT. This codes for CASSQVADLGSPLHF.

The chain employs TRBV6-5 and TRBJ1-4, with TRBD1 matching over 7 bases. J was trimmed by 0 bases and V by 1 base; bases with no gene match: 2. CDR3 size: 16 residues. Germline loops: CDR1 MNHEY, CDR2 SVGAGI. DNA of the CDR3: TGTGCCAGCAGTTACTGGCAGGGGGCAACTAATGAAAAACTGTTTTTT. It yields the protein CASSYWQGATNEKLFF.

In this sample, this clone turned up once. V is TRBV7-8 and J is TRBJ2-1; 7 bases fit TRBD1. CDR1 SGHVS and CDR2 FQNEAQ come from the germline V gene. The CDR3 spans 16 residues. The trim removed 5 bases at V and 0 bases at J, leaving 7 bases unmatched. The CDR3 coding sequence is TGTGCCAGCAGCCGCCCGACAGGGAGCTCCTACAATGAGCAGTTCTTC. The encoded protein is CASSRPTGSSYNEQFF.

CDR3 amino acids: CASSLAGTDLYGYTF. The CDR3 bases are TGTGCCAGCAGCTTGGCTGGGACAGACCTCTATGGCTACACCTTC. This chain links TRBV5-8 with TRBJ1-2, with TRBD1 identical over 7 bases. V was clipped by 0 bases and J by 4 bases; unmatched bases: 6. The CDR3 totals 15 residues. The V gene's germline CDR1 is SGHTS and CDR2 YDEGEE.

J is TRBJ1-1 and V is TRBV6-5, with TRBD1 as a possible D gene (5 bases). The germline V gene encodes CDR1 MNHEY and CDR2 SVGAGI. The CDR3 totals 15 residues. The ends were cut back, 0 bases at V and 1 base at J, with 9 bases in the middle. The CDR3 spells CASSYSLGQNTEAFF. In nucleotides, the CDR3 is TGTGCCAGCAGTTACTCCCTGGGGCAGAACACTGAAGCTTTCTTT.

The chain employs TRBV9 and TRBJ2-5; 10 bases agree with TRBD2. V trimming: 2 bases; J trimming: 4 bases; junction bases outside the gene matches: 5. The CDR3 runs to 15 residues. The germline CDR1 and CDR2 sequences are SGDLS and YYNGEE. DNA of the CDR3: TGTGCCAGCAGCGTCTCTAGCGGGGGCCCAGAGACCCAGTACTTC. It encodes CASSVSSGGPETQYF. The full variable domain, in which reference TRBV9 and TRBJ2-5 provide the parts outside the CDR3, is DSGVTQTPKHLITATGQRVTLRCSPRSGDLSVYWYQQSLDQGLQFLIQYYNGEERAKGNILERFSAQQFPDLHSELNLSSLELGDSALYFCASSVSSGGPETQYFGPGTRLLVL.

This clone was observed once. V is TRBV30 and J is TRBJ2-4, with 7 bases that match TRBD2. The CDR3 covers 13 residues. The germline V gene encodes CDR1 GTSNPN and CDR2 SVGIG (reference sequence). J gave up 3 bases and V 2 bases, and 1 base lay outside the gene matches. The CDR3 bases are TGTGCCTGGAGTCCGGGGGGCAAAAACATTCAGTACTTC. Translated: CAWSPGGKNIQYF.

The genes are TRBV2 and TRBJ2-2; 8 nucleotides agree with TRBD1. V dropped 6 bases and J dropped 0; count of bases not matched to a gene: 3. CDR3 length equals 15 residues. In germline, CDR1 is SNHLY, CDR2 FYNNEI. CDR3 sequence reads: CASRVTGANTGELFF. The CDR3 nucleotides read TGTGCCAGCAGGGTGACAGGGGCGAACACCGGGGAGCTGTTTTTT.